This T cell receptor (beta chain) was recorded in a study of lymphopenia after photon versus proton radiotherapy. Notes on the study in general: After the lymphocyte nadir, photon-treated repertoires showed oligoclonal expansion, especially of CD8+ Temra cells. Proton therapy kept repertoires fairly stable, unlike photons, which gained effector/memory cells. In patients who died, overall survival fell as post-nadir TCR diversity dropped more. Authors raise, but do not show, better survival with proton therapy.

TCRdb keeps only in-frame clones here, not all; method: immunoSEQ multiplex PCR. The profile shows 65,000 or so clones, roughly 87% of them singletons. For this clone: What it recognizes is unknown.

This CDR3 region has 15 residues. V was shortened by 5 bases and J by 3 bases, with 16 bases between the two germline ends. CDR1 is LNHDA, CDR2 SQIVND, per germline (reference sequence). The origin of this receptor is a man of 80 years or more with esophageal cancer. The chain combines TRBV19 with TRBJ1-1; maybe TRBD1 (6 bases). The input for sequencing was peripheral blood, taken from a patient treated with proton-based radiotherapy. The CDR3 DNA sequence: TGTGCCAGTAGTGTATCAGGGGTTAAGGACACTGAAGCTTTCTTT. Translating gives CASSVSGVKDTEAFF.